This TCR beta chain was identified in a study of PD-L1 blockade in urothelial cancer. Broader study findings: In blood at 3 weeks, tumor-associated clones expanded more among patients with durable benefit.

Germline CDR1 is SGHDT and CDR2 is YYEEEE. V lost 2 bases to trimming and J lost 7 bases; unmatched junction nucleotides: 7. This CDR3 has 15 residues. As concerns this clone: Its antigen is unidentified.

Time point given: pretreatment peripheral blood. Synthetic TCR analog templates were added to each PCR reaction. The protocol was immunoSEQ multiplex PCR, while the TCRdb copy is restricted to in-frame clones and leaves out a portion. The sample includes more than 15,000 clones, around nine tenths of them seen just once. This sequence was found in a man between 65 and 79 years old with urothelial cancer. V usage is TRBV5-6 and J usage is TRBJ2-1, with 9 nucleotides matching TRBD2. The sequences come from PBMCs, collected around atezolizumab (anti-PD-L1) treatment. CDR3 sequence: CASSFSIAGANEQFF. The CDR3 DNA reads TGTGCCAGCAGCTTCTCGATAGCGGGGGCAAATGAGCAGTTCTTC.